Shown below are 30 T cell receptor beta chains from a single sample sequenced in a study of graft-versus-host responses after intestinal transplantation. Antigens of these TCRs are unknown. The repertoire was sequenced with immunoSEQ multiplex PCR; TCRdb's copy has only in-frame clones and lacks some. Of roughly 120,000 clones in the sample, around 94% are singletons; the top ten hold 1.2%. The sample was unstimulated CD8+ T cells sorted from spleen or lymph node cells, taken before transplant. These receptors came from a human donor who was the organ donor for an intestinal transplant.

The table lists this clone with a count of one. V usage is TRBV6-5 and J usage is TRBJ2-7; 8 bases are a match to TRBD2. There are 14 residues in the CDR3. CDR1 is MNHEY, CDR2 SVGAGI, per germline. The V gene end was trimmed by 7 bases and the J gene end by 3 bases; junction bases not matched to a gene: 8. CDR3 DNA sequence: TGTGCCAGCATCGTAAGCGGGAGCCTCTACGAGCAGTACTTC. It specifies CASIVSGSLYEQYF.

The chain is built from TRBV4-1 and TRBJ2-5; no clear D. The germline V gene has CDR1 MGHRA and CDR2 YSYEKL. Trimming removed 0 bases at V and 5 bases at J, with 4 bases between. The CDR3 loop spans 12 amino acids. The CDR3 spells CASSQEGETQYF. The CDR3 nucleotides are TGCGCCAGCAGCCAAGAGGGTGAGACCCAGTACTTC.

This chain uses TRBV27 with TRBJ2-3, with unresolved D. V lost 10 bases, J lost 6 bases, and 11 bases lay in between. The germline V gene has CDR1 MNHEY and CDR2 SMNVEV (reference sequence). The length of the CDR3 is 11 residues. The chain's CDR3 is CATRIGDTQYF. The CDR3 DNA reads TGTGCCACTAGAATAGGTGATACGCAGTATTTT.

The rearrangement joins TRBV5-5 to TRBJ1-5, with D tentatively TRBD1 (6 bases). The germline gives CDR1 SGHKS, CDR2 YYEKEE (reference sequence). V lost 5 bases and J lost 0, with 12 bases in between. This CDR3 spans 15 amino acids. The CDR3 is CASRRQVDSNQPQHF. Written as DNA, the CDR3 is TGTGCCAGCAGACGACAGGTAGATAGCAATCAGCCCCAGCATTTT.

The chain links TRBV9 to TRBJ2-7; 10 nucleotides match TRBD2. Losses at the gene ends were 0 bases for V and 0 bases for J; bases not matched to a gene: 0. From germline, CDR1 is SGDLS and CDR2 YYNGEE. The CDR3 is made up of 15 amino acids. The CDR3 protein is CASSVGTSGSYEQYF. The CDR3 nucleotides read TGTGCCAGCAGCGTAGGGACTAGCGGCTCCTACGAGCAGTACTTC.

The chain recombines TRBV27 with TRBJ1-2; D might be TRBD1 (6 bases). V lost 6 bases to trimming and J lost 4 bases, with 15 bases between them. The germline gives CDR1 MNHEY, CDR2 SMNVEV (reference sequence). This CDR3 is built from 14 residues. The chain's CDR3 is CASRERGIGYGYTF. The DNA of the CDR3 is TGTGCCAGCAGAGAAAGGGGGATCGGCTATGGCTACACCTTC.

This chain connects TRBV29-1 to TRBJ2-1; no firm D call. Trimming left V 6 bases short and J 11 bases short, with 14 bases between. The CDR3 runs 11 residues. Per germline, CDR1 SQVTM and CDR2 ANQGSEA. The CDR3 loop reads CSVWAGPQQFF. The DNA for the CDR3 is TGCAGCGTCTGGGCCGGACCCCAGCAGTTCTTC.

The rearrangement links TRBV2 to TRBJ2-5; 10 bases agree with TRBD2. CDR1 is SNHLY, CDR2 FYNNEI, per germline. Germline trimming cut 7 bases from V and 5 bases from J; bases unmatched to any gene: 7. The CDR3 is made up of 14 amino acids. The CDR3 DNA sequence: TGTGCCAGCAAGGCTAGCGGGAGCCGGGAGACCCAGTACTTC. The encoded protein is CASKASGSRETQYF.

The genes are TRBV27 and TRBJ2-7; the D gene is possibly TRBD2 (6 bases). The CDR3 runs to 16 residues. Trimming removed 5 bases from V and 3 bases from J, with 20 bases in between. CDR1 and CDR2 from the germline V gene are MNHEY and SMNVEV (reference sequence). CDR3 protein: CASSLRTGSRVYEQYF. CDR3 bases: TGTGCCAGCAGTCTGAGAACCGGGAGCAGGGTCTACGAGCAGTACTTC.

This clone appeared a single time. The V call is TRBV10-1, the J call TRBJ1-1; no reliable D call. Germline loops: CDR1 WNHNN, CDR2 SYGVQD (reference sequence). V was clipped by 4 bases and J by 3 bases, with 15 bases between them. CDR3 size: 15 residues. The CDR3 DNA sequence: TGCGCCAGCAGTGGCTACATGGTGGGAGACACTGAAGCTTTCTTT. Encoded protein: CASSGYMVGDTEAFF.

This clone was recorded only once. V is TRBV7-2 and J is TRBJ2-7; 9 nucleotides agree with TRBD2. V lost 1 base to trimming and J lost 0 bases; unmatched junction nucleotides: 4. This CDR3 has 16 amino acids. CDR1 and CDR2 from the germline V gene are SGHTA and FQGNSA. CDR3 in DNA: TGTGCCAGCAGCTTAGGTTTTAGCGGGAGCTCCTACGAGCAGTACTTC. It yields the protein CASSLGFSGSSYEQYF.

CDR3 residues: CAWSGGGNTEAFF. For the CDR3, the DNA is TGTGCCTGGAGTGGTGGGGGGAACACTGAAGCTTTCTTT. The chain has TRBV30 and TRBJ1-1, with a possible D match to TRBD1 (5 bases). Germline V gene lookup returns CDR1 GTSNPN and CDR2 SVGIG (reference sequence). CDR3 size: 13 residues. V lost 1 base, J lost 1 base, and 7 bases lay in between.

This sequence joins TRBV6-5 and TRBJ1-2, with no clear D. The CDR3 runs to 14 residues. V lost 4 bases and J lost 11, with 20 bases in between. Germline V gives CDR1 MNHEY, CDR2 SVGAGI. CDR3 protein: CASSFRYGVLGYTF. The CDR3 coding sequence is TGTGCCAGCAGTTTCCGATATGGAGTCCTGGGGTACACCTTC.

This clone appeared a single time. The chain has TRBV4-1 and TRBJ2-7; the D gene is possibly TRBD2 (6 bases). Per germline, CDR1 MGHRA and CDR2 YSYEKL. V dropped 6 bases and J dropped 8 bases, with 20 bases sitting between them. This CDR3 has 14 amino acids. The CDR3 nucleotides read TGCGCCAGCAGTCCAGACAGTTACGGCGGGAAGCAGTACTTC. It is translated as CASSPDSYGGKQYF.

This chain uses TRBV11-2 with TRBJ2-4; D remains ambiguous. Germline loops: CDR1 SGHAT, CDR2 FQNNGV. The CDR3 spans 11 residues. V was cut by 4 bases and J by 9 bases, with 7 bases left in between. The CDR3 here is CASSSLGIQYF. CDR3 nucleotides: TGTGCCAGCAGCTCCCTGGGCATTCAGTACTTC.

The chain combines TRBV19 with TRBJ1-2; weak D call: TRBD1 (5 bases). The germline gives CDR1 LNHDA, CDR2 SQIVND (reference sequence). The CDR3 spans 14 residues. The V end was cut by 1 base, the J end by 6 bases, with 12 bases between. The CDR3 DNA sequence: TGTGCCAGTAGTATAGGGCCGGGGGACGATGGCTACACCTTC. It specifies CASSIGPGDDGYTF.

In DNA form, the CDR3 reads TGCGCCAGCAGCTTGGTCCTGGGGAACATTCAGTACTTC. Translated, it gives CASSLVLGNIQYF. The chain links TRBV5-1 to TRBJ2-4; D uncertain. Trimming pared 0 bases from V and 7 bases from J, leaving 8 bases between. There are 13 residues in the CDR3. CDR1 and CDR2 from the germline V gene are SGHRS and YFSETQ.

The chain couples TRBV11-1 to TRBJ2-7, with 11 bases identical to TRBD2. The length of the CDR3 is 17 residues. Germline assignment: CDR1 SGHAT and CDR2 FQDESV (reference sequence). J was trimmed by 2 bases and V by 4 bases; bases with no gene match: 10. CDR3 sequence: CASSSGLAAIGTYEQYF. As DNA, the CDR3 is TGTGCCAGCAGCTCGGGACTAGCGGCCATCGGTACCTACGAGCAGTACTTC.

The chain carries TRBV5-1 and TRBJ2-6; D is perhaps TRBD1 (6 bases). Per germline, CDR1 SGHRS and CDR2 YFSETQ. V was clipped by 2 bases and J by 0 bases, with 18 bases between them. CDR3 length equals 19 residues. The CDR3 coding sequence is TGCGCCAGCAGCTTATTTCCCCGGACAGTGCCCTCTGGGGCCAACGTCCTGACTTTC. As protein: CASSLFPRTVPSGANVLTF.

The count of this clone is one. This chain connects TRBV5-5 to TRBJ2-7; 7 bases are a match to TRBD1. The germline V gene has CDR1 SGHKS and CDR2 YYEKEE (reference sequence). V shed 0 bases, J shed 6 bases, and the junction held 3 bases outside the gene matches. The CDR3 has 13 residues. The CDR3 DNA reads as TGTGCCAGCAGCTTGGAGGGGGCGAGCGAGCAGTACTTC. As protein: CASSLEGASEQYF.

This chain links TRBV27 with TRBJ2-1; 7 positions agree with TRBD2. The V gene's germline CDR1 is MNHEY and CDR2 SMNVEV (reference sequence). V shed 6 bases and J 0 bases; nucleotides not matched to a gene: 5. CDR3 length equals 15 residues. CDR3 sequence (DNA): TGTGCCAGCAGGCGGGAGTCTAGCTCCTACAATGAGCAGTTCTTC. It encodes CASRRESSSYNEQFF.

This sequence joins TRBV4-1 and TRBJ2-2; TRBD2 might be the D (6 bases). The CDR3 is 12 amino acids. CDR1 MGHRA and CDR2 YSYEKL come from the germline V gene. The V end was cut by 4 bases, the J end by 6 bases, with 6 bases between. The CDR3 protein is CASSPSAGELFF. CDR3 sequence (DNA): TGCGCCAGCAGCCCTAGCGCCGGGGAGCTGTTTTTT.

The chain carries TRBV30 and TRBJ2-7, with D possibly matching TRBD2 (6 bases). Per germline, CDR1 GTSNPN and CDR2 SVGIG (reference sequence). This CDR3 comprises 13 residues. In nucleotides, the CDR3 is TGTGCGGGCGCTAGCGCGAACGCCTACGAGCAGTACTTC. Its protein is CAGASANAYEQYF.

This sequence joins TRBV5-1 and TRBJ1-1; D is unclear. Germline lookup yields CDR1 SGHRS and CDR2 YFSETQ. V was clipped by 4 bases and J by 5 bases, with 15 bases between them. This CDR3 has 14 amino acids. The CDR3 protein is CASSPRYLGTEAFF. The CDR3 DNA is TGCGCCAGCAGCCCCCGATACCTGGGGACTGAAGCTTTCTTT.

The genes are TRBV6-1 and TRBJ1-5; D might be TRBD1 (5 bases). Germline V gene lookup returns CDR1 MNHNS and CDR2 SASEGT. V was trimmed by 6 bases and J by 7 bases, leaving 13 bases between them. This CDR3 contains 13 residues. DNA for the CDR3: TGTGCCAGCAGCCTCGGGGGTGGGCAGCCCCAGCATTTT. Amino acid sequence: CASSLGGGQPQHF.

The chain recombines TRBV4-2 with TRBJ2-7, with D possibly matching TRBD1 (5 bases). This CDR3 is built from 15 residues. Deletions cut 4 bases from V and 0 bases from J, with 13 bases between. Looked up from germline, CDR1 is LGHNA and CDR2 is YNFKEQ. The CDR3 coding sequence is TGTGCCAGCAGCCCCAAGGGGCTTAACTCCTACGAGCAGTACTTC. Translating it yields CASSPKGLNSYEQYF.

With respect to this clone: Distinct nucleotide sequences in the sample also encode this CDR3. The chain links TRBV5-1 to TRBJ2-7; no clear D. Looked up from germline, CDR1 is SGHRS and CDR2 is YFSETQ. CDR3 length equals 12 residues. V was shortened by 0 bases and J by 3 bases, with 4 bases between the two germline ends. The CDR3 reads CASSLGGYEQYF. In DNA, the CDR3 is TGCGCCAGCAGCTTGGGAGGCTACGAGCAGTACTTC.

V is TRBV19 and J is TRBJ2-2; D not certain. The CDR3 consists of 12 residues. V was trimmed by 2 bases and J by 5 bases, leaving 3 bases between them. Germline lookup yields CDR1 LNHDA and CDR2 SQIVND (reference sequence). The CDR3 nucleotides read TGTGCCAGTAGTATATTAACCGGGGAGCTGTTTTTT. Translation: CASSILTGELFF.

There are a few counts of this clone. V gene TRBV30 combines with J gene TRBJ2-7; D remains unclear. The CDR3 covers 11 residues. From germline, CDR1 is GTSNPN and CDR2 SVGIG (reference sequence). V lost 2 bases to trimming and J lost 2 bases, with 4 bases between them. As DNA, the CDR3 is TGTGCCTGGAGTATTGCCTACGAGCAGTACTTC. It encodes CAWSIAYEQYF.

This clone occurred once. V and J are TRBV30 and TRBJ1-1; possibly TRBD1 for D (6 bases). The CDR3 runs to 12 residues. V lost 5 bases to trimming and J lost 6 bases, with 13 bases between them. Germline V gene lookup returns CDR1 GTSNPN and CDR2 SVGIG (reference sequence). The CDR3, as DNA: TGTGCCTGGGATCAAGAGGGGGCTGAAGCTTTCTTT. It translates to CAWDQEGAEAFF.